This T cell receptor (beta chain) is from a study of HIV-infected patients and healthy controls. Only a few counts were recorded for this clonotype. TCRdb processed the 5' RACE reads anew with MiXCR; each CDR3 protein has one entry. Among around 64,000 distinct CDR3 sequences listed, roughly a sixth were seen once. V gave up 6 bases and J gave up 5 bases; unmatched junction bases: 8. Germline V gene data show CDR1 as MNHEY and CDR2 as SVGAGI. The length of the CDR3 is 14 residues. The clonotype was recovered from a human donor in good health. Input material: CD4+ T cells from blood. The V and J genes are TRBV6-5 and TRBJ2-5; 8 bases map to TRBD1. The CDR3 DNA is TGTGCCAGCAGCCAACGGACAGGGATGGAGACCCAGTACTTC. This encodes CASSQRTGMETQYF.